These T cell receptor beta chains were read from a single sample in a study of Graves' ophthalmopathy and Graves' hyperthyroidism. TCRdb ran MiXCR on the multiplex PCR reads and lists one entry per CDR3 protein. Of around 1.1 million distinct CDR3 sequences listed, 35% to 45% were seen once; the top ten hold roughly 10%. Sequenced sample: peripheral blood or thyroid tissue (not recorded which). Receptor source: an adult man with Graves' hyperthyroidism. The CDR3 runs from the conserved cysteine through the conserved F or W. The D gene is left open where the match is weak. Clone size is not always given. Where it is, it says once, few, many or a class for expanded clones.

clone_size,cdr3_length,j_call,d_call,v_call,cdr3_aa,cdr3_nt
few,17,TRBJ1-5,TRBD1,TRBV18,CASSGGQKLNSNQPQHF,TGTGCCAGCTCAGGGGGACAGAAACTAAATAGCAATCAGCCCCAGCATTTT
few,14,TRBJ2-2,NA,TRBV7-3,CASSLGVGTGELFF,TGTGCCAGCAGCTTGGGGGTGGGAACCGGGGAGCTGTTTTTT
many,12,TRBJ2-7,NA,TRBV20-1,CSASPGIYEQYF,TGCAGTGCTAGTCCGGGGATCTACGAGCAGTACTTC
NA,15,TRBJ2-5,NA,TRBV15,CATSMFGTSRETQYF,TGTGCCACCAGCATGTTCGGGACCTCCAGGGAGACCCAGTACTTC
many,12,TRBJ2-5,NA,TRBV12-3/TRBV12-4,CASSVSEETQYF,TGTGCCAGCAGTGTCTCCGAAGAGACCCAGTACTTC
NA,15,TRBJ1-6,NA,TRBV4-1,CASSQSMKSGSPLHF,TGCGCCAGCAGCCAATCCATGAAAAGTGGTTCACCCCTCCACTTT
many,15,TRBJ2-5,NA,TRBV30,CAGAQGVRRGETQYF,TGTGCCGGGGCTCAGGGAGTCCGACGGGGAGAGACCCAGTACTTC
NA,14,TRBJ1-4,NA,TRBV5-6,CASSWGTEYEKLFF,TGTGCCAGCAGCTGGGGGACGGAATATGAAAAACTGTTTTTT
few,10,TRBJ2-7,NA,TRBV20-1,CSASYHEQYF,TGCAGTGCTAGTTACCACGAGCAGTACTTC
many,16,TRBJ1-5,TRBD1,TRBV20-1,CSARDHGQGAGQPQHF,TGCAGTGCTAGAGATCACGGACAGGGGGCAGGCCAGCCCCAGCATTTT
NA,11,TRBJ1-2,NA,TRBV2,CASLGVDGYTF,TGTGCCAGCTTAGGCGTTGATGGCTACACCTTC
few,17,TRBJ2-2,NA,TRBV6-6,CASSYSTARTVTGELFF,TGTGCCAGCAGTTACTCCACCGCAAGGACCGTGACCGGGGAGCTGTTTTTT
many,15,TRBJ1-1,NA,TRBV9,CASSVAMTPNTEAFF,TGTGCCAGCAGCGTAGCTATGACACCGAACACTGAAGCTTTCTTT
NA,15,TRBJ1-2,TRBD1,TRBV12-3/TRBV12-4,CASSLSGQGLDGYTF,TGTGCCAGCAGTTTATCGGGACAGGGGTTGGATGGCTACACCTTC
many,12,TRBJ2-5,NA,TRBV7-2,CASGTAGETQYF,TGTGCCAGCGGGACGGCGGGAGAGACCCAGTACTTC
NA,15,TRBJ1-2,NA,TRBV20-1,CSARAPARQTRGYTF,TGCAGTGCTAGAGCCCCGGCGCGCCAAACCCGCGGCTACACCTTC
many,16,TRBJ1-1,TRBD1,TRBV5-1,CASSTGTGFLNTEAFF,TGCGCCAGCAGCACCGGGACAGGCTTCCTTAACACTGAAGCTTTCTTT
many,15,TRBJ1-5,NA,TRBV11-2,CASSRGDSSNQPQHF,TGTGCCAGCAGCCGAGGGGATAGTAGCAATCAGCCCCAGCATTTT